These T cell receptor beta chains were read from a single sample in a study of cytomegalovirus exposure and HLA in healthy donors. Clones were sequenced by immunoSEQ multiplex PCR, and TCRdb holds only the in-frame ones, with some missing. The repertoire holds around 120,000 clones, with 75% to 90% as singletons. Sequencing input: PBMCs. These receptors were taken from a man aged 25 to 40 in good health and CMV-seronegative. The CDR3 runs from the conserved cysteine through the conserved F or W. A D gene is named only where the DNA matches it firmly. Clone size is given for some rows only: seen once, a few or many times, or a class if the clone is expanded.

clone_size j_call d_call v_call cdr3_aa cdr3_nt
. TRBJ2-1 . TRBV19 CASSDPGGRSSNEQFF TGTGCCAGTAGTGATCCCGGTGGTCGCTCCTCCAATGAGCAGTTCTTC
. TRBJ1-1 . TRBV5-4 CASSFQAGVMTEAFF TGTGCCAGCAGCTTCCAAGCAGGGGTAATGACTGAAGCTTTCTTT
. TRBJ2-7 TRBD2 TRBV10-1 CASSESGTRAYEQYF TGCGCCAGCAGTGAATCCGGGACTAGAGCCTACGAGCAGTACTTC
. TRBJ2-1 TRBD2 TRBV4-1 CASSPGGLADIYNEQFF TGCGCCAGCAGCCCCGGCGGACTAGCGGATATCTACAATGAGCAGTTCTTC
few TRBJ2-2 . TRBV6-9 CASSYHQGTGELFF TGTGCCAGCAGTTATCACCAGGGCACCGGGGAGCTGTTTTTT
. TRBJ2-7 TRBD1 TRBV12-5 CASGPGQGVYEQYF TGTGCTAGTGGCCCCGGACAGGGTGTCTACGAGCAGTACTTC
. TRBJ1-3 . TRBV28 CASTGGGSGNTIYF TGTGCCAGCACGGGGGGGGGCTCTGGAAACACCATATATTTT
. TRBJ2-5 TRBD2 TRBV27 CASSSGTSGRQTQYF TGCGCCAGCAGTTCCGGGACTAGCGGGAGGCAGACCCAGTACTTC
. TRBJ1-1 . TRBV6-5 CASRAPGSVTEAFF TGTGCCAGCAGGGCCCCAGGGTCCGTCACTGAAGCTTTCTTT
. TRBJ2-7 TRBD2 TRBV28 CASSLIGEGSYEQYF TGTGCCAGCAGTTTAATAGGGGAGGGGTCCTACGAGCAGTACTTC
. TRBJ2-3 . TRBV19 CASSIDGPGITDTQYF TGTGCCAGTAGTATAGATGGGCCCGGAATCACAGATACGCAGTATTTT
. TRBJ1-4 . TRBV5-6 CASSSYGSYNEKLFF TGTGCCAGCAGCTCCTACGGGAGCTACAATGAAAAACTGTTTTTT
. TRBJ1-1 TRBD1 TRBV7-9 CASSLQGAGTEAFF TGTGCCAGCAGCCTACAGGGGGCAGGTACTGAAGCTTTCTTT
. TRBJ1-4 TRBD1 TRBV6-1 CASSEAKDRGRTDEKLFF TGTGCCAGCAGTGAAGCAAAGGACAGGGGGCGCACGGATGAAAAACTGTTTTTT
. TRBJ1-1 . TRBV6-5 CASSRTPGDTEAFF TGTGCCAGCAGCCGAACCCCGGGGGACACTGAAGCTTTCTTT
. TRBJ2-7 TRBD1 TRBV7-9 CASSGTGVSHEQYF TGTGCCAGCAGCGGGACAGGTGTATCCCACGAGCAGTACTTC
. TRBJ2-2 TRBD1 TRBV13 CASSLAGQGAGELFF TGTGCCAGCAGCTTAGCGGGACAGGGTGCCGGGGAGCTGTTTTTT
. TRBJ2-7 . TRBV20-1 CSASRWEQYF TGCAGTGCTAGCCGGTGGGAGCAGTACTTC
. TRBJ1-5 TRBD1 TRBV11-2 CASSLGTGHSNQPQHF TGTGCCAGCAGCTTAGGGACAGGTCATAGCAATCAGCCCCAGCATTTT
. TRBJ1-1 . TRBV11-2 CASSFPVGMNTEAFF TGTGCCAGCAGCTTCCCAGTTGGTATGAACACTGAAGCTTTCTTT
. TRBJ2-7 TRBD1 TRBV5-1 CASSFRDRGRDEQYF TGCGCCAGCAGCTTCCGGGACAGGGGGCGCGACGAGCAGTACTTC
. TRBJ2-7 . TRBV5-1 CASSLVAGSYEQYF TGCGCCAGCAGCTTGGTGGCGGGCAGCTACGAGCAGTACTTC
few TRBJ2-2 . TRBV30 CAWSVRGNGELFF TGTGCCTGGAGTGTTAGAGGCAACGGGGAGCTGTTTTTT
. TRBJ1-5 . TRBV28 CASSARVGNQPQHF TGTGCCAGCAGTGCCCGAGTTGGCAATCAGCCCCAGCATTTT
. TRBJ2-1 . TRBV28 CASTSGTTYNEQFF TGTGCCAGCACTTCCGGGACAACCTACAATGAGCAGTTCTTC
. TRBJ1-6 TRBD1 TRBV30 CALGDRNSPLHF TGTGCCTTGGGGGACAGAAATTCACCCCTCCACTTT
once TRBJ2-1 TRBD2 TRBV18 CASSQSGGTLYNEQFF TGTGCCAGCTCACAGTCGGGAGGGACTCTCTACAATGAGCAGTTCTTC
few TRBJ1-5 . TRBV19 CASQERGNNQPQHF TGTGCCAGTCAGGAAAGGGGTAACAATCAGCCCCAGCATTTT
. TRBJ1-2 TRBD1 TRBV27 CASSGQGGGYPF TGTGCCAGCAGTGGACAGGGGGGTGGCTACCCCTTC
few TRBJ1-2 TRBD1 TRBV30 CACKIQGYPGYTF TGTGCCTGCAAAATACAGGGGTATCCTGGCTACACCTTC
. TRBJ2-7 . TRBV23-1 CASSQQTAGAREQYF TGCGCCAGCAGTCAGCAGACCGCGGGGGCAAGGGAGCAGTACTTC
. TRBJ2-1 . TRBV7-9 CASSPIATSYNEQFF TGTGCCAGCAGCCCGATAGCGACCTCCTACAATGAGCAGTTCTTC
. TRBJ2-2 TRBD2 TRBV2 CASSGGLAGVTGELFF TGTGCCAGCAGTGGGGGACTAGCGGGAGTCACCGGGGAGCTGTTTTTT
few TRBJ2-1 . TRBV10-3 CAISESDNEQFF TGTGCCATCAGTGAATCGGACAATGAGCAGTTCTTC
. TRBJ2-5 TRBD1 TRBV5-4 CASSWGTGVQETQYF TGTGCCAGCAGCTGGGGGACAGGGGTCCAAGAGACCCAGTACTTC
. TRBJ2-1 TRBD2 TRBV9 CASSVGMVSGGNEQFF TGTGCCAGCAGCGTAGGGATGGTTAGCGGGGGCAATGAGCAGTTCTTC
. TRBJ2-2 TRBD1 TRBV19 CASSPLTGPDGELFF TGTGCCAGTAGTCCCCTGACAGGGCCGGACGGGGAGCTGTTTTTT
. TRBJ2-7 TRBD2 TRBV4-1 CASSQGILAGGVGEQYF TGCGCCAGCAGCCAAGGGATTCTAGCGGGAGGGGTCGGCGAGCAGTACTTC
. TRBJ1-3 . TRBV5-6 CASSFEEISGNTIYF TGTGCCAGCAGCTTCGAGGAGATCTCTGGAAACACCATATATTTT
. TRBJ2-2 TRBD2 TRBV27 CASSFLAGDLVYTGELFF TGTGCCAGCAGTTTTTTGGCGGGAGATCTGGTATACACCGGGGAGCTGTTTTTT
few TRBJ1-2 . TRBV9 CASSPRSGILSGYTF TGTGCCAGCAGCCCCCGGTCGGGAATTTTAAGTGGCTACACCTTC
. TRBJ2-1 . TRBV14 CASSPEPLLYNEQFF TGTGCCAGCAGCCCAGAGCCCCTGCTATACAATGAGCAGTTCTTC
. TRBJ1-2 TRBD1 TRBV6-1 CATDRDRNYGYPF TGTGCCACTGACCGGGACAGGAACTATGGCTACCCCTTC
once TRBJ2-3 TRBD2 TRBV10-2 CASRRRTSAITDTQYF TGCGCCAGCAGACGAAGGACTAGCGCGATCACAGATACGCAGTATTTT
. TRBJ2-7 TRBD1 TRBV28 CASNRQGAPYEQYF TGTGCCAGCAACAGACAGGGGGCCCCCTACGAGCAGTACTTC
. TRBJ1-2 TRBD1 TRBV28 CASRPGQESYGYTF TGTGCCAGCAGGCCGGGACAGGAGAGCTATGGCTACACCTTC
once TRBJ1-5 . TRBV28 CASSLIGGVDGTDQPQHF TGTGCCAGCAGTTTAATAGGAGGGGTAGACGGTACCGATCAGCCCCAGCATTTT
. TRBJ2-6 . TRBV30 CAWGSYSSGANVLTF TGTGCCTGGGGGTCCTACAGCTCTGGGGCCAACGTCCTGACTTTC
. TRBJ2-6 . TRBV27 CASSLVSSGANVLTF TGTGCCAGCAGTTTGGTGAGCTCTGGGGCCAACGTCCTGACTTTC